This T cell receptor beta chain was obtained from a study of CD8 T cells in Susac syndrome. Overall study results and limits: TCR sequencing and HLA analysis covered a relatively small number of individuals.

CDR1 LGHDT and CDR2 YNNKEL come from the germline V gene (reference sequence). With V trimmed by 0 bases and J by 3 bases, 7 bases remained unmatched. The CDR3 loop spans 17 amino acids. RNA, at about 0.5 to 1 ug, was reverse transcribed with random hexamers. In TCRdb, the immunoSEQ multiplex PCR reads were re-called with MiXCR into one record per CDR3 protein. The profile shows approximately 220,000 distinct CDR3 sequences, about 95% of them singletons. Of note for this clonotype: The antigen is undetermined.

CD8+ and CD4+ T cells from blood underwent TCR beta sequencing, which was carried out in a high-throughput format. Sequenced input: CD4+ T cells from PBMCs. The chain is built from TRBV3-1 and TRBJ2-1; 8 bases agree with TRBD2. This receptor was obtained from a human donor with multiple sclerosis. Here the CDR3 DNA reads TGTGCCAGCAGCCAAGATTATGGAGCGGGGGACTACAATGAGCAGTTCTTC. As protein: CASSQDYGAGDYNEQFF.